This TCR beta chain was sequenced for a study of neurological immune-mediated disorders. Study-wide results and caveats: None of the CDR3 amino acid sequences found in expanded clones was shared across subjects. This suggests that the TCR-beta repertoires were private in all groups.

TCRdb re-called the 5' RACE reads through MiXCR, storing one row per CDR3 protein. The table records approximately 87,000 distinct CDR3 sequences, less than 15% of them present only once. Germline V gene data show CDR1 as SGHTA and CDR2 as FQGNSA. V lost 1 base, J lost 0 bases, and 6 bases stayed unmatched. This CDR3 is built from 17 residues. This clonotype was counted ten times or more. Its antigen is not known. The sequence came from a woman aged 45-65 years in good health. This rearrangement joins TRBV7-2 to TRBJ2-1, with 7 positions matching TRBD1. Sequencing was done on a sample of PBMCs. The CDR3 sequence: CASSLGQGRGSYNEQFF. In DNA form, the CDR3 reads TGTGCCAGCAGCTTAGGACAGGGCCGGGGCTCCTACAATGAGCAGTTCTTC.